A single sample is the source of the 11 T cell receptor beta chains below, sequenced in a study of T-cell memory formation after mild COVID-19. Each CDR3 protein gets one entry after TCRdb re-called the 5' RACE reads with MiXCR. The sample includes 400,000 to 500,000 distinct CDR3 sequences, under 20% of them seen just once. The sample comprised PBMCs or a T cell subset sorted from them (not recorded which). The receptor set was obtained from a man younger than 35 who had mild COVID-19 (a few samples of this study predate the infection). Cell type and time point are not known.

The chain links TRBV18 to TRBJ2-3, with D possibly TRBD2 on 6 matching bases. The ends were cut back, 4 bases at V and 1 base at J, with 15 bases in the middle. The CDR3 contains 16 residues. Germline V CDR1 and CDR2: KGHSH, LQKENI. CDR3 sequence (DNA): TGTGCCAGCTCACAAGTGTCGGGGGTCGGCACAGATACGCAGTATTTT. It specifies CASSQVSGVGTDTQYF.

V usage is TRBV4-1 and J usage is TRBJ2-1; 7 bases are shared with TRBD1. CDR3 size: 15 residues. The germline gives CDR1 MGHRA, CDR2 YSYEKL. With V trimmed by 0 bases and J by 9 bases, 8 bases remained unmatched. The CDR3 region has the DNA TGCGCCAGCAGCCAAGACGGACAGGTTCGAGTTGAGCAGTTCTTC. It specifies CASSQDGQVRVEQFF.

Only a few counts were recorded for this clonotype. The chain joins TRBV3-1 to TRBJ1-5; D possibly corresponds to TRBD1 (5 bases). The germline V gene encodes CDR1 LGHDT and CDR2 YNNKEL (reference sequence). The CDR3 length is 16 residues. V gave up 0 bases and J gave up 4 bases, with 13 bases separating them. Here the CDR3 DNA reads TGTGCCAGCAGCCAAGATGGGGGGGGGTGGAATCAGCCCCAGCATTTT. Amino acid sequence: CASSQDGGGWNQPQHF.

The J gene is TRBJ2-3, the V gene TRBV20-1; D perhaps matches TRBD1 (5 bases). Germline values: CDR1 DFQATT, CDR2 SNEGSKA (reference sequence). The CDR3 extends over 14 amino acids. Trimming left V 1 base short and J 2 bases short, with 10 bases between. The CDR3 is CSARVGPVTDTQYF. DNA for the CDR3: TGCAGTGCTAGAGTGGGGCCTGTCACAGATACGCAGTATTTT.

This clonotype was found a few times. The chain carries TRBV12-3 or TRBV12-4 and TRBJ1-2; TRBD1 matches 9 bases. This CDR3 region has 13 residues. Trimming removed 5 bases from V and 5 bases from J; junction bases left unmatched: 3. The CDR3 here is CASSGQGLYGYTF. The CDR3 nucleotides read TGTGCCAGCAGTGGACAGGGGTTATATGGCTACACCTTC.

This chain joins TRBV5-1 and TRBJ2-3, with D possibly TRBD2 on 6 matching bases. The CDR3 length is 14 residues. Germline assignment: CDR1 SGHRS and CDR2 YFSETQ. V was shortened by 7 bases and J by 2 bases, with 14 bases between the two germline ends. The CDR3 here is CASARGSPTDTQYF. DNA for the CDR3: TGCGCCAGCGCACGGGGGTCCCCCACAGATACGCAGTATTTT.

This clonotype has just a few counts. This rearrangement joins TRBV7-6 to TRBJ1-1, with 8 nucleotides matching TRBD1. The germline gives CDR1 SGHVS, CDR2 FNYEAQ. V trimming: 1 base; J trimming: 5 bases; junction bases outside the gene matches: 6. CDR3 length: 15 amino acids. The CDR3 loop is CASSLVQGARTEAFF. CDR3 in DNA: TGTGCCAGCAGCTTAGTGCAGGGGGCGCGGACTGAAGCTTTCTTT.

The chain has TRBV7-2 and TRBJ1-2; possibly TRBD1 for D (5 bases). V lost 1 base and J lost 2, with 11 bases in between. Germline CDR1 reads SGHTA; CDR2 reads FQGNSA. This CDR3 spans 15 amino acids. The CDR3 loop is CASSLEAGLNYGYTF. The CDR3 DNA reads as TGTGCCAGCAGCTTAGAGGCAGGGCTGAACTATGGCTACACCTTC.

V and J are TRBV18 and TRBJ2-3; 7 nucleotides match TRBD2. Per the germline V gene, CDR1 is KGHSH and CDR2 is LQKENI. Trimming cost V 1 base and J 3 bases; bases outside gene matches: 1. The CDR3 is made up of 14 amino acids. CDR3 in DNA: TGTGCCAGCTCACCACGGGAGGGTACAGATACGCAGTATTTT. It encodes CASSPREGTDTQYF.

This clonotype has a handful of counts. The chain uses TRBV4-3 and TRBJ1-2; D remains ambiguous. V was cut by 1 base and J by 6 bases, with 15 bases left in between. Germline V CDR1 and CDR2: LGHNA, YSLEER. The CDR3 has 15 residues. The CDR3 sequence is CASSQAPGGGNGYTF. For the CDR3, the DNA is TGCGCCAGCAGCCAAGCCCCCGGTGGAGGGAATGGCTACACCTTC.

The CDR3: CASMPRGGNQPQHF. The CDR3 DNA is TGTGCCAGCATGCCCCGGGGGGGCAATCAGCCCCAGCATTTT. The chain carries TRBV12-3 or TRBV12-4 and TRBJ1-5; a weak D match, TRBD1 (5 bases). Between the trimmed V and J ends, which lost 7 bases and 2 bases, there was a span of 12 bases. This CDR3 has 14 amino acids.